The present T cell receptor (beta chain) was sequenced within a study of T cell responses to AZD1222 COVID-19 vaccine. Study at large: Pooled samples include second doses given at about 4 or 12 weeks. Study-level findings and limits: Donors, mostly white British, included more females; clonal diversity was possibly underestimated.

For this clone: Its antigen is undetermined.

V was clipped by 7 bases and J by 0 bases, with 10 bases between them. The CDR3 loop spans 13 amino acids. CDR1 is GTSNPN, CDR2 SVGIG, per germline (reference sequence). Data came from immunoSEQ multiplex PCR; TCRdb stores just in-frame clones and leaves some out. The sample contains 95,000 to 100,000 clones, about 90% of which appear only once. Material: peripheral blood, obtained on day 0 of AZD1222 vaccination. This clonotype was sampled from an adult in good health. The genes are TRBV30 and TRBJ1-5; D not resolved. The CDR3 is CASRGNSNQPQHF. Here the CDR3 DNA reads TGTGCCTCACGCGGGAATAGCAATCAGCCCCAGCATTTT.